Presented here are 14 T cell receptor beta chains from one specimen sequenced in a study of blood T cell repertoires in COVID-19. Assay used: immunoSEQ multiplex PCR; TCRdb lists only in-frame clones, some missing. The table includes about 170,000 clones, approximately 80% detected once. Sequencing was carried out using peripheral blood. These receptors were obtained from an older woman with acute or convalescent COVID-19.

The chain carries TRBV11-3 and TRBJ2-7, with 9 bases fitting TRBD2. The V gene's germline CDR1 is SGHNT and CDR2 YENEEA. The CDR3 runs to 15 residues. Trimming cost V 5 bases and J 2 bases; bases outside gene matches: 7. The CDR3 nucleotides read TGTGCCAGCAGCCTCGGGACTAGCAACGCCTACGAGCAGTACTTC. Translating gives CASSLGTSNAYEQYF.

This chain connects TRBV6-2 or TRBV6-3 to TRBJ2-3, with 10 bases identical to TRBD2. The germline V gene encodes CDR1 MNHEY and CDR2 SVGEGT. After removal of 5 bases from V and 4 bases from J, the junction contained 6 bases not matched to a gene. The CDR3 contains 15 residues. Written as DNA, the CDR3 is TGTGCCAGCAGTAAATTAGCGGGGGGCCCAGATACGCAGTATTTT. It encodes CASSKLAGGPDTQYF.

The chain carries TRBV6-6 and TRBJ2-6; D not resolved. V was shortened by 7 bases and J by 4 bases, with 11 bases between the two germline ends. CDR3 length equals 14 residues. Germline V gene data show CDR1 as MNHNY and CDR2 as SVGAGI (reference sequence). The CDR3 DNA follows: TGTGCCAGCACCCTCAGGCCAGGGGCCAACGTCCTGACTTTC. This encodes CASTLRPGANVLTF.

V is TRBV7-9 and J is TRBJ2-2, with TRBD2 matching over 8 bases. The CDR3 runs to 13 residues. The V gene end was trimmed by 7 bases and the J gene end by 11 bases; junction bases not matched to a gene: 9. Germline-derived CDR1 and CDR2 are SEHNR and FQNEAQ (reference sequence). The CDR3 here is CASTPGGQAELFF. For the CDR3, the DNA is TGTGCCAGCACCCCGGGGGGGCAGGCAGAGCTGTTTTTT.

This rearrangement joins TRBV6-5 to TRBJ1-2; 11 bases are a match to TRBD1. CDR1 is MNHEY and CDR2 is SVGAGI in the germline V gene. Trimming removed 0 bases from V and 4 bases from J; junction bases left unmatched: 1. The CDR3 has 15 residues. The CDR3 is CASSYSGTGGYGYTF. CDR3 sequence (DNA): TGTGCCAGCAGTTACTCGGGGACAGGGGGCTATGGCTACACCTTC.

V and J are TRBV6-2 or TRBV6-3 and TRBJ1-5, with D unresolved. V gave up 0 bases and J gave up 5 bases, with 11 bases separating them. CDR3 length: 15 amino acids. The germline V gene has CDR1 MNHEY and CDR2 SVGEGT. CDR3 residues: CASSYSSQEHQPQHF. The CDR3 DNA reads as TGTGCCAGCAGTTACTCGAGTCAGGAACATCAGCCCCAGCATTTT.

The V and J genes are TRBV11-3 and TRBJ2-3; 8 bases agree with TRBD2. After removal of 1 base from V and 1 base from J, the junction contained 4 bases not matched to a gene. This CDR3 is built from 16 residues. Germline CDR1 is SGHNT and CDR2 is YENEEA. CDR3 amino acids: CASSLANSGGTDTQYF. In nucleotides, the CDR3 is TGTGCCAGCAGCTTAGCTAATAGCGGGGGCACAGATACGCAGTATTTT.

This clone was recorded once. The chain has TRBV18 and TRBJ1-6; 11 bases are a match to TRBD1. This CDR3 contains 15 residues. The trim removed 5 bases at V and 5 bases at J, leaving 2 bases unmatched. The germline CDR1 and CDR2 sequences are KGHSH and LQKENI. The CDR3 is CASSWTGGDNSPLHF. The DNA for the CDR3 is TGTGCCAGCTCATGGACAGGGGGCGATAATTCACCCCTCCACTTT. Filled out from reference TRBV18 and TRBJ1-6, the complete variable domain reads NAGVMQNPRHLVRRRGQEARLRCSPMKGHSHVYWYRQLPEEGLKFMVYLQKENIIDESGMPKERFSAEFPKEGPSILRIQQVVRGDSAAYFCASSWTGGDNSPLHFGNGTRLTVT.

The V call is TRBV11-2, the J call TRBJ2-1; 9 bases map to TRBD1. Losses at the gene ends were 5 bases for V and 10 bases for J; bases not matched to a gene: 12. This CDR3 is 15 amino acids long. CDR1 is SGHAT and CDR2 is FQNNGV in the germline V gene. The CDR3 bases are TGTGCCAGCAGCCCCGGGACAGGGTTTACAAAAGAGCAGTTCTTC. This encodes CASSPGTGFTKEQFF.

The chain has TRBV28 and TRBJ1-1, with D perhaps TRBD1 (6 bases). V was shortened by 5 bases and J by 10 bases, with 14 bases between the two germline ends. The CDR3 sequence is 12 residues long. CDR1 and CDR2 (germline): MDHEN, SYDVKM. The DNA for the CDR3 is TGTGCCAGCAGTACACACCGAGGGGGAGCTTTCTTT. This translates into CASSTHRGGAFF.

The chain recombines TRBV7-2 with TRBJ1-6; D may be TRBD1 (6 bases). Deletions cut 3 bases from V and 2 bases from J, with 11 bases between. Germline V gene sequence: CDR1 SGHTA, CDR2 FQGNSA. The CDR3 covers 16 residues. CDR3: CASSFTGTTYNSPLHF. The CDR3 nucleotides are TGTGCCAGCAGCTTCACCGGGACAACCTATAATTCACCCCTCCACTTT.

CDR3 region: CASSQDVTGVRNTIYF. CDR3 sequence (DNA): TGTGCCAGCAGCCAAGATGTGACAGGGGTAAGAAACACCATATATTTT. This chain uses TRBV3-1 (or the pseudogene TRBV3-2) with TRBJ1-3; TRBD1 matches at 8 bases. Germline lookup yields CDR1 LGHDT and CDR2 YNNKEL (reference sequence). V shed 0 bases, J shed 5 bases, and the junction held 6 bases outside the gene matches. This CDR3 spans 16 amino acids.

The J gene is TRBJ2-2, the V gene TRBV2, with a possible D match to TRBD2 (5 bases). V was pared by 2 bases and J by 2 bases, with 12 bases between. The V gene's germline CDR1 is SNHLY and CDR2 FYNNEI. The CDR3 has 16 residues. In DNA, the CDR3 is TGTGCCAGCAGTGAATTGGGAGTGGGCAACACCGGGGAGCTGTTTTTT. Translation: CASSELGVGNTGELFF. The whole variable domain, filled in from reference TRBV2 and TRBJ2-2, reads EPEVTQTPSHQVTQMGQEVILRCVPISNHLYFYWYRQILGQKVEFLVSFYNNEISEKSEIFDDQFSVERPDGSNFTLKIRSTKLEDSAMYFCASSELGVGNTGELFFGEGSRLTVL.

The chain joins TRBV6-1 to TRBJ2-7; TRBD1 matches at 7 bases. CDR1 and CDR2 (germline): MNHNS, SASEGT. This CDR3 has 15 amino acids. Trimming took 2 bases from V and 4 from J; bases not matched to a gene: 8. The CDR3 bases are TGTGCCAGCAGTGAACTAGGGACAGCCTTTTACGAGCAGTACTTC. As protein: CASSELGTAFYEQYF.